These 15 T cell receptor beta chains were all obtained from the same sample, sequenced in a study of blood T cell repertoires in COVID-19. Assay used: immunoSEQ multiplex PCR; TCRdb lists only in-frame clones, some missing. The profile covers more than 100,000 clones, with 75% to 90% appearing a single time and around 4.2% taken by the ten largest. The material sequenced was peripheral blood. These receptor sequences come from a middle-aged man with acute or convalescent COVID-19.

The chain carries TRBV19 and TRBJ1-1; D not resolved. The CDR3 runs 13 residues. V lost 2 bases and J 1 base, leaving 5 bases between the germline ends. In germline, CDR1 is LNHDA, CDR2 SQIVND (reference sequence). CDR3 bases: TGTGCCAGTAGTATAACGGGGAACACTGAAGCTTTCTTT. It codes for CASSITGNTEAFF.

The chain employs TRBV5-4 and TRBJ2-1; TRBD1 matches at 12 bases. The CDR3 covers 16 residues. V lost 4 bases to trimming and J lost 6 bases; unmatched junction nucleotides: 8. From germline, CDR1 is SGHNT and CDR2 YYREEE (reference sequence). CDR3 sequence (DNA): TGTGCCAGCAGCGCCGGGACAGGGGGCCTTGTCAATGAGCAGTTCTTC. Protein: CASSAGTGGLVNEQFF.

This clone was recorded only once. The chain recombines TRBV7-9 with TRBJ1-3; D is uncertain. The CDR3 loop spans 15 amino acids. Germline values: CDR1 SEHNR, CDR2 FQNEAQ (reference sequence). V lost 5 bases and J lost 2, with 13 bases in between. The CDR3 loop reads CASSLNTPAGNTIYF. The DNA of the CDR3 is TGTGCCAGCAGCCTGAATACACCCGCTGGAAACACCATATATTTT.

V usage is TRBV2 and J usage is TRBJ2-3; 10 bases match TRBD2. With V trimmed by 7 bases and J by 4 bases, 8 bases remained unmatched. This CDR3 region has 15 residues. Germline CDR1 SNHLY, CDR2 FYNNEI. The CDR3 reads CASTLIAGGPDTQYF. The CDR3, as DNA: TGTGCCAGCACTTTGATAGCGGGAGGTCCAGATACGCAGTATTTT.

CDR3 amino acids: CASSTGVQPQHF. CDR3 in DNA: TGTGCCAGCAGCACAGGGGTTCAGCCCCAGCATTTT. The V and J genes are TRBV27 and TRBJ1-5, with TRBD1 matching 7 bases. The CDR3 is 12 residues long. From germline, CDR1 is MNHEY and CDR2 SMNVEV (reference sequence). J lost 6 bases, V lost 6 bases, and 2 bases had no gene match.

The chain is built from TRBV11-2 and TRBJ1-1; maybe TRBD1 (6 bases). CDR1 SGHAT and CDR2 FQNNGV come from the germline V gene. The CDR3 runs to 14 residues. Trimming cost V 4 bases and J 1 base, with 10 bases left between them. The CDR3 nucleotides are TGTGCCAGCAGCTCCAGACAGGAGAACACTGAAGCTTTCTTT. It is translated as CASSSRQENTEAFF.

V and J are TRBV15 and TRBJ1-4; D not certain. The CDR3 is made up of 18 amino acids. Germline lookup yields CDR1 LNHNV and CDR2 YYDKDF (reference sequence). The V end was cut by 0 bases, the J end by 0 bases, with 14 bases between. The CDR3 DNA follows: TGTGCCACCAGCAGAGATTTGCCAAACGGAGCAACTAATGAAAAACTGTTTTTT. This gives the protein CATSRDLPNGATNEKLFF.

V usage is TRBV6-2 or TRBV6-3 and J usage is TRBJ1-2; 7 nucleotides match TRBD1. Per germline, CDR1 MNHEY and CDR2 SVGEGT. The V gene end was trimmed by 4 bases and the J gene end by 11 bases; junction bases not matched to a gene: 13. The CDR3 contains 14 residues. The CDR3 region has the DNA TGTGCCAGCAGTTCCAGGACAGGCTTCTATCGGTACACCTTC. Its translation: CASSSRTGFYRYTF.

This clone occurred a few times. CDR3 DNA sequence: TGTGCCAGCAGCTGGAGGTTGGGCTACACCTTC. Its translation is CASSWRLGYTF. The rearrangement links TRBV11-2 to TRBJ1-2; no reliable D call. With 4 bases removed from V and 8 bases from J, the gap between germline ends came to 8 bases. The length of the CDR3 is 11 residues. Looked up from germline, CDR1 is SGHAT and CDR2 is FQNNGV.

The CDR3 sequence is CASSLGIQGSLHEQYF. The CDR3 DNA is TGCGCCAGCAGCTTGGGAATACAGGGGAGCCTCCACGAGCAGTACTTC. This chain uses TRBV5-1 with TRBJ2-7; 7 bases align to TRBD1. The germline gives CDR1 SGHRS, CDR2 YFSETQ. V shed 0 bases and J 5 bases; nucleotides not matched to a gene: 11. This CDR3 has 16 amino acids.

The J gene is TRBJ1-5, the V gene TRBV20-1; TRBD1 matches at 9 bases. The CDR3 extends over 11 amino acids. Germline CDR1 and CDR2: DFQATT and SNEGSKA (reference sequence). The V segment lost 7 bases and the J segment 7 bases; nucleotides outside the gene matches: 2. The CDR3 DNA sequence: TGCAGTGTAGGACAGGGGCAGCCCCAGCATTTT. This gives the protein CSVGQGQPQHF.

The chain carries TRBV7-2 and TRBJ2-2; D might be TRBD2 (6 bases). The CDR3 sequence is 16 residues long. The V end lost 0 bases, the J end lost 5 bases, and 13 bases lay between the germline ends. Germline CDR1 and CDR2: SGHTA and FQGNSA. The CDR3 nucleotides read TGTGCCAGCAGCTTAGCGGCGGGGTTGGGGACCGGGGAGCTGTTTTTT. Translating it yields CASSLAAGLGTGELFF.

CDR3 sequence: CASSQAPLTSGGSSYEQYF. The DNA of the CDR3 is TGTGCCAGCAGCCAAGCCCCCTTGACTAGCGGGGGGAGCTCCTACGAGCAGTACTTC. The chain is built from TRBV3-1 (or the pseudogene TRBV3-2) and TRBJ2-7; 13 bases match TRBD2. CDR3 length: 19 amino acids. From germline, CDR1 is LGHDT and CDR2 YNNKEL (reference sequence). Germline trimming cut 1 base from V and 0 bases from J; bases unmatched to any gene: 9.

The chain employs TRBV7-3 and TRBJ1-6, with 8 bases matching TRBD1. The CDR3 has 15 amino acids. From germline, CDR1 is SGHTA and CDR2 FQGTGA. J gave up 7 bases and V 3 bases, and 5 bases lay outside the gene matches. The CDR3 is CASSLQNRGNSPLHF. In nucleotides, the CDR3 is TGTGCCAGCAGCTTGCAGAACAGGGGGAATTCACCCCTCCACTTT.

The V gene is TRBV5-4, the J gene TRBJ1-5; 8 bases map to TRBD1. Trimming removed 4 bases from V and 7 bases from J; junction bases left unmatched: 4. CDR3 length: 13 amino acids. The germline CDR1 and CDR2 sequences are SGHNT and YYREEE (reference sequence). CDR3 sequence reads: CASSPDRDQPQHF. The CDR3 coding sequence is TGTGCCAGCAGCCCGGACAGGGACCAGCCCCAGCATTTT.